These 11 T cell receptor beta chains were all obtained from the same sample, sequenced in a study of radiation and T cells in renal cell carcinoma. Here immunoSEQ multiplex PCR was the method, and the copy in TCRdb shows in-frame clones only, minus some. Of 70,000 to 100,000 clones listed, 86% are singletons. Sample time point: blood 2 weeks post-SBRT. Treatment indicated: 15 Gy SBRT to primary tumor, nephrectomy 4 weeks later. The sequenced sample was blood, obtained from a patient whose treatment included radiotherapy and nephrectomy. These receptors were collected from a woman aged 50 to 60 with renal cell carcinoma.

V and J are TRBV19 and TRBJ1-3, with D hard to call. The CDR3 totals 15 residues. V dropped 5 bases and J dropped 2 bases, with 13 bases sitting between them. Per the germline V gene, CDR1 is LNHDA and CDR2 is SQIVND (reference sequence). The CDR3, as DNA: TGTGCCAGTAGTGCTCGACAAGTTGCTGGAAACACCATATATTTT. This encodes CASSARQVAGNTIYF.

The J gene is TRBJ1-4, the V gene TRBV7-9; D remains unclear. CDR1 is SEHNR and CDR2 is FQNEAQ in the germline V gene (reference sequence). Trimming took 5 bases from V and 8 from J, leaving 15 bases between them. The CDR3 loop spans 14 amino acids. The CDR3 loop is CASSHLTMEEKLFF. The CDR3 nucleotides are TGTGCCAGCAGCCATCTGACAATGGAAGAAAAACTGTTTTTT.

This clone was seen a single time. This sequence joins TRBV11-3 and TRBJ2-7; D is uncertain. CDR1 is SGHNT, CDR2 YENEEA, per germline. The CDR3 extends over 11 amino acids. Trimming pared 5 bases from V and 3 bases from J, leaving 5 bases between. CDR3 nucleotides: TGTGCCAGCAGCGAAGGCTACGAGCAGTACTTC. Encoded protein: CASSEGYEQYF.

CDR3 DNA: TGTGCCAGCAGCCCCCGGGGGACGGATCCCTACGAGCAGTACTTC. It specifies CASSPRGTDPYEQYF. J is TRBJ2-7 and V is TRBV7-2; D perhaps matches TRBD2 (6 bases). V lost 5 bases, J lost 2 bases, and 16 bases lay in between. The CDR3 runs to 15 residues. CDR1 is SGHTA, CDR2 FQGNSA, per germline.

The chain links TRBV4-2 to TRBJ2-5; TRBD1 is a possible D gene (5 bases). Germline V gene data show CDR1 as LGHNA and CDR2 as YNFKEQ. The CDR3 contains 14 residues. Trimming left V 2 bases short and J 10 bases short, with 17 bases between. CDR3 sequence: CASSQPGSRDSQYF. The CDR3 DNA reads TGTGCCAGCAGCCAACCGGGCTCCAGAGACAGCCAGTACTTC.

The chain uses TRBV28 and TRBJ1-5, with TRBD1 matching 9 bases. CDR1 is MDHEN and CDR2 is SYDVKM in the germline V gene. The CDR3 spans 14 residues. Losses at the gene ends were 6 bases for V and 5 bases for J; bases not matched to a gene: 5. The CDR3 DNA is TGTGCCAGCAGGGAAACAGGGGGCGATCAGCCCCAGCATTTT. Translation gives CASRETGGDQPQHF.

This clone was counted at least ten times. The J gene is TRBJ1-6, the V gene TRBV2, with D unresolved. This CDR3 is 13 amino acids long. The V gene lost 7 bases and the J gene lost 9 bases, with 13 bases spanning the gap. Germline CDR1 and CDR2: SNHLY and FYNNEI. The CDR3 spells CASNPNILSPLHF. The CDR3 DNA reads TGTGCCAGCAACCCGAATATCCTTTCACCCCTCCACTTT.

CDR3 nucleotide sequence: TGTGCCACCGAGAGGCTAGCGGGATCTAGCTCCTACAATGAGCAGTTCTTC. Translating gives CATERLAGSSSYNEQFF. The chain carries TRBV7-9 and TRBJ2-1; 9 positions match TRBD2. The CDR3 sequence is 17 residues long. V was pared by 10 bases and J by 0 bases, with 13 bases of the junction left unmatched. Germline CDR1 is SEHNR and CDR2 is FQNEAQ (reference sequence).

CDR3 region: CASSLESTYEQYF. The CDR3 region has the DNA TGTGCCAGCAGCTTAGAATCAACCTACGAGCAGTACTTC. This chain links TRBV7-2 with TRBJ2-7; D gene unclear. This CDR3 has 13 residues. Trimming removed 1 base at V and 2 bases at J, with 6 bases between. CDR1 and CDR2 (germline): SGHTA, FQGNSA.

The J gene is TRBJ1-1, the V gene TRBV28; a weak D match, TRBD1 (5 bases). Per germline, CDR1 MDHEN and CDR2 SYDVKM. The CDR3 runs 12 residues. V lost 9 bases to trimming and J lost 5 bases, with 13 bases between them. The CDR3 spells CASKGVVTEAFF. In DNA, the CDR3 is TGTGCCAGTAAAGGGGTGGTGACTGAAGCTTTCTTT.

The rearrangement uses TRBV7-8 and TRBJ2-3; 8 bases are shared with TRBD2. V lost 3 bases to trimming and J lost 2 bases; unmatched junction nucleotides: 4. Germline V gene sequence: CDR1 SGHVS, CDR2 FQNEAQ. The CDR3 loop spans 15 amino acids. The CDR3 sequence: CASSFGGANTDTQYF. CDR3 nucleotides: TGTGCCAGCAGCTTCGGGGGGGCAAACACAGATACGCAGTATTTT.